This T cell receptor beta chain was recovered during a study of a mutant IDH1 vaccine in newly diagnosed glioma. Study information: The start of vaccination came 4-6 weeks after radiotherapy alone, or with temozolomide cycles. Earlier therapy was either radiotherapy, temozolomide, or both, and most got both. The study's findings and limits: Across multiple MHC alleles, about 95% of patients had vaccine-induced responses.

Measured with immunoSEQ multiplex PCR; TCRdb has only the in-frame clones, and not every one. The data show about 94,000 clones, under 90% seen once. As for this clone: Its antigen remains unknown.

As to time point: week 47, end of study. It was 300 ug of mutant IDH1 20-mer peptide that made up each vaccine dose, given with topical imiquimod. Sequencing used PBMCs, obtained from a glioma patient whose treatment included an IDH1 peptide vaccine. The sequence derives from a woman between 45 and 60 years old with glioma.

CDR3 coding DNA: TGTGCCAGCAGCACCGGGACAGTGGATGAAAAACTGTTTTTT. Protein: CASSTGTVDEKLFF. The genes are TRBV5-4 and TRBJ1-4, with TRBD1 matching 7 bases. Trimming at V came to 4 bases and at J to 6 bases, leaving 6 bases not matched to a gene. CDR3 length: 14 amino acids. Germline CDR1 SGHNT, CDR2 YYREEE (reference sequence).